The 8 T cell receptor beta chains below come from one sample, sequenced in a study of cytomegalovirus exposure and HLA in healthy donors. The PCR was carried out with 60 Vbeta primers and 13 Jbeta primers. Repertoires were generated with immunoSEQ multiplex PCR, while TCRdb's copy carries only in-frame clones and drops some. The repertoire holds some 270,000 clones, with over 70% as singletons. The specimen sequenced was PBMCs. These receptors were taken from a girl aged 2-10 years in good health and CMV-seronegative.

The J gene is TRBJ2-1, the V gene TRBV19, with 7 bases matching TRBD2. Germline CDR1 is LNHDA and CDR2 is SQIVND (reference sequence). With V trimmed by 5 bases and J by 1 base, 8 bases remained unmatched. The CDR3 loop spans 16 amino acids. CDR3 protein: CASSFTSGISYNEQFF. The CDR3 DNA is TGTGCCAGTAGTTTCACAAGCGGGATATCCTACAATGAGCAGTTCTTC. Full variable domain (outside the CDR3, taken from reference TRBV19 and TRBJ2-1): DGGITQSPKYLFRKEGQNVTLSCEQNLNHDAMYWYRQDPGQGLRLIYYSQIVNDFQKGDIAEGYSVSREKKESFPLTVTSAQKNPTAFYLCASSFTSGISYNEQFFGPGTRLTVL.

This clone occurred a few times. CDR3 DNA sequence: TGTGCCAGCAGCTCACAGGTGTCTGGGGCCAACGTCCTGACTTTC. Translation: CASSSQVSGANVLTF. The chain joins TRBV5-6 to TRBJ2-6; tentative D call: TRBD1 (5 bases). CDR3 length: 15 residues. Germline V CDR1 and CDR2: SGHDT, YYEEEE. Trimming left V 3 bases short and J 1 base short, with 8 bases between.

V usage is TRBV19 and J usage is TRBJ2-1, with unresolved D. The V and J ends lost 5 bases and 8 bases respectively, with 13 bases between them. The CDR3 has 13 amino acids. From germline, CDR1 is LNHDA and CDR2 SQIVND (reference sequence). This CDR3 is CASSRVGADEQFF. CDR3 in DNA: TGTGCCAGTAGTCGAGTTGGTGCCGATGAGCAGTTCTTC. Using reference TRBV19 and TRBJ2-1 for the parts outside the CDR3, the full variable domain is DGGITQSPKYLFRKEGQNVTLSCEQNLNHDAMYWYRQDPGQGLRLIYYSQIVNDFQKGDIAEGYSVSREKKESFPLTVTSAQKNPTAFYLCASSRVGADEQFFGPGTRLTVL.

The CDR3 DNA is TGCGCCAGCAGCCCCCTGGGGGGGCGCGGCTATGGCTACACCTTC. Translation: CASSPLGGRGYGYTF. The V and J genes are TRBV5-1 and TRBJ1-2, with a tentative D call TRBD1 (6 bases). The CDR3 length is 15 residues. Trimming pared 4 bases from V and 4 bases from J, leaving 17 bases between. CDR1 is SGHRS, CDR2 YFSETQ, per germline.

This clone was recorded once. This sequence joins TRBV28 and TRBJ2-1; 9 nucleotides align to TRBD2. There are 15 residues in the CDR3. Trimming took 4 bases from V and 5 from J; bases not matched to a gene: 6. Germline CDR1 reads MDHEN; CDR2 reads SYDVKM. For the CDR3, the DNA is TGTGCCAGCAGTTATTTGGCGGGGGGGCACAATGAGCAGTTCTTC. As protein: CASSYLAGGHNEQFF.

This sequence joins TRBV7-8 and TRBJ2-7; 10 nucleotides align to TRBD2. Unmatched junction bases numbered 4, after V lost 1 base and J lost 4 bases. This CDR3 is built from 15 residues. The germline CDR1 and CDR2 sequences are SGHVS and FQNEAQ. The CDR3 sequence: CASSLELAGDYEQYF. The DNA for the CDR3 is TGTGCCAGCAGCTTAGAGCTAGCGGGGGATTACGAGCAGTACTTC.

The gene calls are TRBV5-1 and TRBJ2-5, with D tentatively TRBD2 (5 bases). Trimming left V 4 bases short and J 9 bases short, with 13 bases between. Germline CDR1 reads SGHRS; CDR2 reads YFSETQ. This CDR3 region has 12 residues. CDR3: CASSPPEGAQYF. The DNA for the CDR3 is TGCGCCAGCAGCCCACCTGAGGGCGCCCAGTACTTC.

The chain is built from TRBV4-1 and TRBJ2-1; 7 bases map to TRBD2. The CDR3 loop spans 15 amino acids. The germline CDR1 and CDR2 sequences are MGHRA and YSYEKL. V was clipped by 4 bases and J by 5 bases; unmatched bases: 8. This CDR3 is CASSRGTTRDNEQFF. CDR3 bases: TGCGCCAGCAGCCGCGGGACTACGCGGGACAATGAGCAGTTCTTC.